The next 9 T cell receptor beta chains were all read from a single sample in a study of cytomegalovirus exposure and HLA in healthy donors. PCR employed 60 Vbeta and 13 Jbeta primers. Profiling relied on immunoSEQ multiplex PCR, and the TCRdb table lists in-frame clones only, not all of them. The data contain some 130,000 clones, 70% to 80% of them singletons. Sequencing was done on a sample of PBMCs. The receptors stem from a man aged 30 to 39 in good health and CMV-seronegative.

The rearrangement uses TRBV11-2 and TRBJ1-1, with D perhaps matching TRBD1 (5 bases). The ends were cut back, 5 bases at V and 5 bases at J, with 12 bases in the middle. The CDR3 totals 13 residues. The germline V gene encodes CDR1 SGHAT and CDR2 FQNNGV. CDR3 region: CASSPGFYTEAFF. CDR3 sequence (DNA): TGTGCCAGCAGCCCAGGGTTTTATACTGAAGCTTTCTTT.

This chain joins TRBV6-5 and TRBJ1-1; maybe TRBD1 (5 bases). The CDR3 totals 14 residues. Trimming took off 2 bases at V and 0 bases at J, with 7 bases between the two ends. CDR1 and CDR2 (germline): MNHEY, SVGAGI. CDR3 sequence (DNA): TGTGCCAGCAGTTACGGGGGGGTGAACACTGAAGCTTTCTTT. Encoded protein: CASSYGGVNTEAFF.

J is TRBJ2-1 and V is TRBV5-1; 10 nucleotides line up with TRBD1. V lost 10 bases and J lost 5; bases outside the gene matches: 9. In germline, CDR1 is SGHRS, CDR2 YFSETQ. The CDR3 has 14 residues. CDR3 DNA: TGCGCCTCGGCCGAGGGGACAGGGGACAATGAGCAGTTCTTC. It codes for CASAEGTGDNEQFF.

J is TRBJ1-2 and V is TRBV10-3; D perhaps matches TRBD1 (5 bases). The ends were cut back, 2 bases at V and 4 bases at J, with 17 bases in the middle. There are 16 residues in the CDR3. Germline CDR1 reads ENHRY; CDR2 reads SYGVKD. CDR3 nucleotides: TGTGCCATCAGTGAGCCGCGGCAGGGTGTGGGCTATGGCTACACCTTC. Translation gives CAISEPRQGVGYGYTF.

The rearrangement links TRBV10-2 to TRBJ2-5, with 8 bases lining up with TRBD1. Losses at the gene ends were 2 bases for V and 6 bases for J; bases not matched to a gene: 5. The germline CDR1 and CDR2 sequences are WSHSY and SAAADI. CDR3 length: 14 amino acids. In DNA form, the CDR3 reads TGCGCCAGCAGTGAGACAGGGGGTGGAAAGACCCAGTACTTC. This sequence encodes CASSETGGGKTQYF.

This clone was recorded a few times. The rearrangement links TRBV7-2 to TRBJ2-3; 13 positions match TRBD2. V was clipped by 5 bases and J by 3 bases; unmatched bases: 8. CDR3 length: 17 amino acids. Germline CDR1 SGHTA, CDR2 FQGNSA. The CDR3 coding sequence is TGTGCCAGCAGCGCCCATGGACTAGCGGGAGTAACAGATACGCAGTATTTT. This gives the protein CASSAHGLAGVTDTQYF.

V and J are TRBV5-4 and TRBJ2-7, with 9 bases that match TRBD2. CDR1 and CDR2 (germline): SGHNT, YYREEE (reference sequence). The CDR3 totals 14 residues. The ends lost 4 bases at V and 4 bases at J; junction bases unmatched: 6. Here the CDR3 DNA reads TGTGCCAGCAGCCCGGGACTAGCTACGTACGAGCAGTACTTC. Translation gives CASSPGLATYEQYF.

The V call is TRBV5-4, the J call TRBJ1-2, with TRBD1 matching 7 bases. The CDR3 extends over 17 amino acids. Germline loops: CDR1 SGHNT, CDR2 YYREEE (reference sequence). V gave up 1 base and J gave up 8 bases; unmatched junction bases: 17. CDR3 sequence: CASSLPMGTVGAEGYTF. The CDR3 nucleotides read TGTGCCAGCAGCTTGCCGATGGGGACAGTTGGGGCGGAAGGCTACACCTTC.

The chain couples TRBV5-4 to TRBJ2-1; D possibly corresponds to TRBD2 (5 bases). The CDR3 has 16 amino acids. Trimming left V 0 bases short and J 2 bases short, with 12 bases between. In germline, CDR1 is SGHNT, CDR2 YYREEE (reference sequence). The DNA of the CDR3 is TGTGCCAGCAGCTTGGTGGGAGCCTTCCCCTACAATGAGCAGTTCTTC. Protein: CASSLVGAFPYNEQFF. Full variable domain (remainder filled in from reference TRBV5-4 and TRBJ2-1): ETGVTQSPTHLIKTRGQQVTLRCSSQSGHNTVSWYQQALGQGPQFIFQYYREEENGRGNFPPRFSGLQFPNYSSELNVNALELDDSALYLCASSLVGAFPYNEQFFGPGTRLTVL.